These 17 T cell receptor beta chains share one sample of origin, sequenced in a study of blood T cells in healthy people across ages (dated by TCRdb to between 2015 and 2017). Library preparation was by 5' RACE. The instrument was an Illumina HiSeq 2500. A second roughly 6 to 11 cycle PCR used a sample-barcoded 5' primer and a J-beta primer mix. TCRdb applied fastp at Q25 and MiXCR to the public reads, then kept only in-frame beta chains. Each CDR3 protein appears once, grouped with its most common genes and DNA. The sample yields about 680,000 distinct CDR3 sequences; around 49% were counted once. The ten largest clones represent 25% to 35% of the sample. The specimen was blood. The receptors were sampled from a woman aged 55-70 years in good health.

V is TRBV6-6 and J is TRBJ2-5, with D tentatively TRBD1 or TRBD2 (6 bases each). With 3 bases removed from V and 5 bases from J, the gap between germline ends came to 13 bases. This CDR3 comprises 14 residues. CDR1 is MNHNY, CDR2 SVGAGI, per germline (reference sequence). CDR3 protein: CASSYKGGRETQYF. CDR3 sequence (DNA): TGTGCCAGCAGTTATAAGGGGGGTAGGGAGACCCAGTACTTC.

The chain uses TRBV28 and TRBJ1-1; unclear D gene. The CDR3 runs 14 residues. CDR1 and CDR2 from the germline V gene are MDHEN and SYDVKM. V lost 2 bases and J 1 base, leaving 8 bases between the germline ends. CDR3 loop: CASSLGETNTEAFF. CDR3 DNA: TGTGCCAGCAGTTTAGGGGAGACGAACACTGAAGCTTTCTTT.

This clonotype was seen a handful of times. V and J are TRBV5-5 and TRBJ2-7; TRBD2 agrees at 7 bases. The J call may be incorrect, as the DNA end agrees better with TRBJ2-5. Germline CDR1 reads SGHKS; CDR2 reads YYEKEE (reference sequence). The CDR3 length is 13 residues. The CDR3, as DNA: TGTGCCAGCAGCACTACTAGCGTTGAGACCCAGTACTTC. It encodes CASSTTSVETQYF.

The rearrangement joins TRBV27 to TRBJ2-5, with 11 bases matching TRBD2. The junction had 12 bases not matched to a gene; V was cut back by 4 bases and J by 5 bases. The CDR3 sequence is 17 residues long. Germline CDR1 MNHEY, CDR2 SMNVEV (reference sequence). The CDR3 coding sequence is TGTGCCAGCAGTTCCTATCTTAGCGGGAGGGGGAGGGAGACCCAGTACTTC. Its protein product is CASSSYLSGRGRETQYF.

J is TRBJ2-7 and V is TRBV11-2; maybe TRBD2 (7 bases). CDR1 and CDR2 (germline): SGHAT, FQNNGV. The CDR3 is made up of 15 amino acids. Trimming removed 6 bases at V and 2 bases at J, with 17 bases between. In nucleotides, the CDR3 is TGTGCCAGCAGGTTGCCGGGGGGCCTTACCTACGAGCAGTACTTC. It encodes CASRLPGGLTYEQYF.

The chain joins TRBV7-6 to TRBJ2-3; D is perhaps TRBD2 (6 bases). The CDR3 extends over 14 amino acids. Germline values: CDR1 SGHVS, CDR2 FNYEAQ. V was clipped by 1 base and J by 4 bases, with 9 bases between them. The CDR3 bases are TGTGCCAGCAGCTTAGTGGGACTGGCAGATACGCAGTATTTT. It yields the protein CASSLVGLADTQYF.

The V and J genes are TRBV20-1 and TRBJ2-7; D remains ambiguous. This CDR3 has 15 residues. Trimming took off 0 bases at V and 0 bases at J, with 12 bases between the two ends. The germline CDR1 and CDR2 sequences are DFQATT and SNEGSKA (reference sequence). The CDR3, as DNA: TGCAGTGCTAGAGATTTCAGGAAGAGCTCCTACGAGCAGTACTTC. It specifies CSARDFRKSSYEQYF.

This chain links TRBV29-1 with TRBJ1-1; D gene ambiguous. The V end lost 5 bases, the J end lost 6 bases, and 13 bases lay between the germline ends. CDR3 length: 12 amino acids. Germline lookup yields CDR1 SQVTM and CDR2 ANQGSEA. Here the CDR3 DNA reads TGCAGCGTTAGGAGCGGTGGGTCTGAAGCTTTCTTT. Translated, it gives CSVRSGGSEAFF.

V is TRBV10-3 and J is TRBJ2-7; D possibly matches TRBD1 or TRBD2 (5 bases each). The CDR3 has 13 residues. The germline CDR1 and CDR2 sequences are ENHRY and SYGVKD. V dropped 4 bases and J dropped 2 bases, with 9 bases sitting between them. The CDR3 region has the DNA TGTGCCATCAGTGCCGGGACGACCTACGAGCAGTACTTC. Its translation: CAISAGTTYEQYF.

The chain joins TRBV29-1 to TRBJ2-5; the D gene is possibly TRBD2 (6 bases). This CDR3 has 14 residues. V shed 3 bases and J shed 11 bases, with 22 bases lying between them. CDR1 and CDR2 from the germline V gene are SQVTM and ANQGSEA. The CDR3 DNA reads TGCAGCGTTGAGGGACTCTCATTGTCCAATGAGCAGTACTTC. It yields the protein CSVEGLSLSNEQYF.

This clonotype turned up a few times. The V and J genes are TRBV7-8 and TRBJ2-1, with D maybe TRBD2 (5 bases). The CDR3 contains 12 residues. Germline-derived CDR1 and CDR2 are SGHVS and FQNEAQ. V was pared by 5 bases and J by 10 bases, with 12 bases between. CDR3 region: CASSRVEREQFF. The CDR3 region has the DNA TGTGCCAGCAGCCGGGTGGAGCGGGAGCAGTTCTTC.

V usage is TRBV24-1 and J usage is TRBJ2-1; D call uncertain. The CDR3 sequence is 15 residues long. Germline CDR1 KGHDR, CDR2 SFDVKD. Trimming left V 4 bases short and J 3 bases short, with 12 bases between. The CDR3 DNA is TGTGCCACCAGTGAGCAAACCAGCGACTACAATGAGCAGTTCTTC. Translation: CATSEQTSDYNEQFF.

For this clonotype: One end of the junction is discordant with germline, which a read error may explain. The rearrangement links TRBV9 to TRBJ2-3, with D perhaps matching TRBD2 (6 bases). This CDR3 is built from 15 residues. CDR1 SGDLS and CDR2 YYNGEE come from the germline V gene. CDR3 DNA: TGTGCCAGCAGCGCCCCGGGAGTGGGCACAGATGCGCAGTATTTT. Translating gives CASSAPGVGTDAQYF.

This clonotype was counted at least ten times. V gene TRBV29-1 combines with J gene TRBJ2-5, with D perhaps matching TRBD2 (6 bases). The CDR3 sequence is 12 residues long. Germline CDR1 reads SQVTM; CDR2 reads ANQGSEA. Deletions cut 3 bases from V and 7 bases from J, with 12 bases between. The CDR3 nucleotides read TGCAGCGTTGACCGAGACGGGGGGACCCAGTACTTC. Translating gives CSVDRDGGTQYF.

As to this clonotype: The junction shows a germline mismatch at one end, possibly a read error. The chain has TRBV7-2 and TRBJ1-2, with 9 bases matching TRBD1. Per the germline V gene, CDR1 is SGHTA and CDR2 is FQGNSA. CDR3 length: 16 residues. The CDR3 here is CAGSLGQGLGNYGYTF. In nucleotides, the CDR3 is TGTGCCGGCAGTTTGGGACAGGGATTGGGGAACTATGGCTACACCTTC.

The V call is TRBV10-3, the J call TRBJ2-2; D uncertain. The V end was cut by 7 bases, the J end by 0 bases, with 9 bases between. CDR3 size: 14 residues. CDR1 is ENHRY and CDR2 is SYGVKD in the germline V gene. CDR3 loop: CAIKAGANTGELFF. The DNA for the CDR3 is TGTGCCATCAAGGCTGGGGCGAACACCGGGGAGCTGTTTTTT.

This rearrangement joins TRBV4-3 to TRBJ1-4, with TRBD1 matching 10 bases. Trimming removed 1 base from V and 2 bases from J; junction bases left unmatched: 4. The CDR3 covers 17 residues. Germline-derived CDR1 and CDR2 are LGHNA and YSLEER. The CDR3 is CASSQVDRGVTNEKLFF. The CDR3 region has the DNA TGCGCCAGCAGCCAAGTGGACAGGGGGGTGACTAATGAAAAACTGTTTTTT.